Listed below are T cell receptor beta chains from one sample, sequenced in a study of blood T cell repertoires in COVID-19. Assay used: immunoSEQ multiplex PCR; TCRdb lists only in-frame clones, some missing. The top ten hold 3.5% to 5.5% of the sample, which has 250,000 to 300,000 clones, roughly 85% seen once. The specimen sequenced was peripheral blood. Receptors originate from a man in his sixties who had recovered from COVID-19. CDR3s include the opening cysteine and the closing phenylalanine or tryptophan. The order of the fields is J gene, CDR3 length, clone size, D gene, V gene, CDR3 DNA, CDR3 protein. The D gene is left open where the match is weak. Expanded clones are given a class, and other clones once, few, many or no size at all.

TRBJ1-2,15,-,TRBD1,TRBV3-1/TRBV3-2,TGTGCCAGCAGCCAAGAGGGGGGACAGATCTATGGCTACACCTTC,CASSQEGGQIYGYTF
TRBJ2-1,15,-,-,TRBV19,TGTGCCAGTAGAGATCCACAGGGAGCCTACAATGAGCAGTTCTTC,CASRDPQGAYNEQFF
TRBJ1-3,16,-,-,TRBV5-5,TGTGCCAGCAGCTTGGGGTCTGAGGTGCGGGGAAACACCATATATTTT,CASSLGSEVRGNTIYF
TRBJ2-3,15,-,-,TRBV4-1,TGCGCCAGCAGCCAAGATTGGGGGCGGGCAGATACGCAGTATTTT,CASSQDWGRADTQYF
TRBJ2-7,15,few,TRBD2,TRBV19,TGTGCCAGTAGTTCCTCGACTAGCGGGAGGTACGAGCAGTACTTC,CASSSSTSGRYEQYF
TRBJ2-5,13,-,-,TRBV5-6,TGTGCCAGCAGCTTCGGGGTGTCGGAGACCCAGTACTTC,CASSFGVSETQYF
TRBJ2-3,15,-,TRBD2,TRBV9,TGTGCCAGCAGCATTAGCGGGAGAACCACAGATACGCAGTATTTT,CASSISGRTTDTQYF
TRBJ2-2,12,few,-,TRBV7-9,TGTGCCAGCAGCACTAGCACCGGGGAGCTGTTTTTT,CASSTSTGELFF
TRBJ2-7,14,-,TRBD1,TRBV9,TGTGCCAGCAGCGTAGGGGACAGGGTTTCCGAGCAGTACTTC,CASSVGDRVSEQYF
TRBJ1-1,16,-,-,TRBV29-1,TGCAGCGTTTTAGGAACACAGGGAACCATGAACACTGAAGCTTTCTTT,CSVLGTQGTMNTEAFF
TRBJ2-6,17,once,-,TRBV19,TGTGCCAGTAGTATACCAGGGAGGACTCCTGGGGCCAACGTCCTGACTTTC,CASSIPGRTPGANVLTF
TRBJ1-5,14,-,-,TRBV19,TGTGCCAGTAAACAGGGTGGCGGCAATCAGCCCCAGCATTTT,CASKQGGGNQPQHF
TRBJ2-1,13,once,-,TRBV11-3,TGTGCCAGCAGCCCCCCAGGGAAGAATGAGCAGTTCTTC,CASSPPGKNEQFF
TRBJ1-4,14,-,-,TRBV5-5,TGTGCCAGCAGCCCCAGGTCAACTAATGAAAAACTGTTTTTT,CASSPRSTNEKLFF
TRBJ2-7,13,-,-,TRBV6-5,TGTGCCAGCAAGTCCAGCGGATCCTACGAGCAGTACTTC,CASKSSGSYEQYF
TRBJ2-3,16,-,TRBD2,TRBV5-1,TGCGCCAGCAGCAGAGTTAGCGGGAGTCTATCAGATACGCAGTATTTT,CASSRVSGSLSDTQYF
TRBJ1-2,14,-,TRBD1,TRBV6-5,TGTGCCAGCAGAGCAGGACAGGGGCACTATGGCTACACCTTC,CASRAGQGHYGYTF
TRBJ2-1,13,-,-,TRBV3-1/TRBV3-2,TGTGCCAGCAGCCAAGTGGGGGGCAATGAGCAGTTCTTC,CASSQVGGNEQFF
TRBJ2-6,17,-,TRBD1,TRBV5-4,TGTGCCAGCAGCCCGGGACAGGGGGTTCCTGGGGCCAACGTCCTGACTTTC,CASSPGQGVPGANVLTF
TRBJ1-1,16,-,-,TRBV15,TGTGCCACCAGCAGAGCCTCAGGGATTCGGGCCACTGAAGCTTTCTTT,CATSRASGIRATEAFF
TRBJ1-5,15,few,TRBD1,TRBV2,TGTGCCAGCAGTATAACGGGACAGGCTAATCAGCCCCAGCATTTT,CASSITGQANQPQHF
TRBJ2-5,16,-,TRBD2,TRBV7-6,TGTGCCAGCAGCCCCCTTTCTTCCGGGAGGGCCGAGACCCAGTACTTC,CASSPLSSGRAETQYF
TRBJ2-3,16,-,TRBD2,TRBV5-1,TGCGCCAGCAGCAAGCTAGCGGGGGCCACTACAGATACGCAGTATTTT,CASSKLAGATTDTQYF
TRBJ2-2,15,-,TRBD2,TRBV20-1,TGCAGTGCTAGTGCTAGCGGGGGTACCACCGGGGAGCTGTTTTTT,CSASASGGTTGELFF
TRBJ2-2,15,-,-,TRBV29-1,TGCAGCGTTGCCCCTTGGGGAGAGAACACCGGGGAGCTGTTTTTT,CSVAPWGENTGELFF
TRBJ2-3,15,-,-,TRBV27,TGTGCCAGCAGTGAGCCGGCCGGGAGCACAGATACGCAGTATTTT,CASSEPAGSTDTQYF
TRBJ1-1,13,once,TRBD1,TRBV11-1,TGTGCCAGCAGCGACAGGGCGAACACTGAAGCTTTCTTT,CASSDRANTEAFF
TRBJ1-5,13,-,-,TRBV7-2,TGTGCCAGCAACCTAGAACCGAATCAGCCCCAGCATTTT,CASNLEPNQPQHF
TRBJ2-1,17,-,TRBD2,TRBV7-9,TGTGCCAGCAGCCCGGGACTAGCGGGATCCCATGACAATGAGCAGTTCTTC,CASSPGLAGSHDNEQFF
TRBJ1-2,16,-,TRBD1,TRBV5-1,TGCGCCAGCAGCGCGACCGGGACAGCGGCTAACTATGGCTACACCTTC,CASSATGTAANYGYTF
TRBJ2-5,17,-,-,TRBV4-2,TGTGCCAGCAGCCAAGACTGGGGGGTGTTGGAGGCTGAGACCCAGTACTTC,CASSQDWGVLEAETQYF
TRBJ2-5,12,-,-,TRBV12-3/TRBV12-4,TGTGCCAGCAGTCCCAGGTGGGAGACCCAGTACTTC,CASSPRWETQYF
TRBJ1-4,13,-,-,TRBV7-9,TGTGCCAGCACATCAAACTTGAATGAAAAACTGTTTTTT,CASTSNLNEKLFF
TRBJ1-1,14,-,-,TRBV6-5,TGTGCCAGCAGCCGCCTGGCGCGGGGCACTGAAGCTTTCTTT,CASSRLARGTEAFF
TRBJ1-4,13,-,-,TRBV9,TGTGCCAGCAGCGCAGGGTCTGGTGAAAAACTGTTTTTT,CASSAGSGEKLFF
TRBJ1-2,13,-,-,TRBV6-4,TGTGCCAGCAAGACAGTAGCTAACTATGGCTACACCTTC,CASKTVANYGYTF
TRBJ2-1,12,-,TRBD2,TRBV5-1,TGCGCCAGCAGCTCGGGGGGATCTGAGCAGTTCTTC,CASSSGGSEQFF
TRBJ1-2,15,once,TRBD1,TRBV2,TGTGCCAGCAGGCCCGTTGGGACAGCGAAATATGGCTACACCTTC,CASRPVGTAKYGYTF
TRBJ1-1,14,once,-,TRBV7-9,TGTGCCTGCAGGGGTCTCCAGGTGAACACTGAAGCTTTCTTT,CACRGLQVNTEAFF
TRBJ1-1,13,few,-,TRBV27,TGTGCCAGCAGTTCAGGGGTTGACACTGAAGCTTTCTTT,CASSSGVDTEAFF
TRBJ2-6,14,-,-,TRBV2,TGTGCCAGCACGAGGTTCCTCGGGGCCAACGTCCTGACTTTC,CASTRFLGANVLTF
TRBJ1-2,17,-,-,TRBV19,TGTGCCAGTAGTATAGGTGGAGTGACGGCCGTCAGCTATGGCTACACCTTC,CASSIGGVTAVSYGYTF
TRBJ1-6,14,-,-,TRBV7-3,TGTGCCAGCAGCTCCGGACAGTATAATTCACCCCTCCACTTT,CASSSGQYNSPLHF
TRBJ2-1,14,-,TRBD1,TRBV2,TGTGCCAGCAGTAATGGACAGGGGGATACTGAGCAGTTCTTC,CASSNGQGDTEQFF
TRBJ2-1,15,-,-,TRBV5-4,TGTGCCAGCAGCCCTGGGCTAGCAACGGGAAATGAGCAGTTCTTC,CASSPGLATGNEQFF
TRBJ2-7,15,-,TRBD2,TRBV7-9,TGTGCCAGCAGCCGCCCACCTAGCGGGAGCTACGAGCAGTACTTC,CASSRPPSGSYEQYF
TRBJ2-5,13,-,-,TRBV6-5,TGTGCCAGCAGGGAGACAGGAAAAGAGACCCAGTACTTC,CASRETGKETQYF
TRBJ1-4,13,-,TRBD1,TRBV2,TGTGCCAGCAGGGGGACAGGAGCTGAAAAACTGTTTTTT,CASRGTGAEKLFF
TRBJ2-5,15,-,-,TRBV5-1,TGCGCCAGCAGCTTTGTTGCCGGACAGAAAGAGACCCAGTACTTC,CASSFVAGQKETQYF
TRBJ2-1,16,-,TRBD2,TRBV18,TGTGCCAGCTCGTCTCTCCCTAGCGGGGGGGCTGGTGAGCAGTTCTTC,CASSSLPSGGAGEQFF
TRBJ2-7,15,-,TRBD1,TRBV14,TGTGCCAGCAGCCGGGACAGGGGGATATACTACGAGCAGTACTTC,CASSRDRGIYYEQYF
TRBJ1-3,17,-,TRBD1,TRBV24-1,TGTGCCACCAGTGCGGGTGGACAGGGGGACATCCGAAACACCATATATTTT,CATSAGGQGDIRNTIYF
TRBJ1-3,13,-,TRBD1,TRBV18,TGTGCCAGCTCACAGGGACAGGGAAACACCATATATTTT,CASSQGQGNTIYF
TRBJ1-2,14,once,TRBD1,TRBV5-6,TGTGCCAGCAGCTTGGGCAGGGGGATGAGTGGCTACACCTTC,CASSLGRGMSGYTF
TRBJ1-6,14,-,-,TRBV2,TGTGCCAGCAGTGAAGGGACAGCCAATTCACCCCTCCACTTT,CASSEGTANSPLHF
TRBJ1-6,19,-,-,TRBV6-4,TGTGCCAGCAGTGACGAGTCAGGGGCAGCGGTTATGTGGAATTCACCCCTCCACTTT,CASSDESGAAVMWNSPLHF
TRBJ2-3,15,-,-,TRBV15,TGTGCCACCAGGGCTCGCGCGGGCGTGACAGATACGCAGTATTTT,CATRARAGVTDTQYF